This TCR beta chain was obtained from a study of molecular identifiers for immune sequencing clone quantification. Naive CD8 T cells underwent sorting with the CD8+CD4-CCR7+CD45RA+ definition. This CDR3 spans 12 amino acids. The V end lost 2 bases, the J end lost 11 bases, and 12 bases lay between the germline ends. TCRdb ran MiXCR on the PCR reads and lists one entry per CDR3 protein. This table has hundreds of thousands of distinct CDR3 sequences, 25% appearing once. Sequenced: naive CD8+ T cells from blood, with Jurkat cell RNA spiked in. Regarding subset: FACS-sorted CD8+CD4-CCR7+CD45RA+ naive T cells. The source of this sequence is a human donor in good health. Some libraries in this study had Jurkat cell RNA spiked in. The chain joins TRBV12-3 or TRBV12-4 to TRBJ1-1; unclear D gene. CDR3 bases: TGTGCCAGCAGTTTAATAGTCTCCGAGGCTTTCTTT. This gives the protein CASSLIVSEAFF.